One and the same sample provided the 6 T cell receptor beta chains below, sequenced in a study of blood T cell repertoires in COVID-19. Assay used: immunoSEQ multiplex PCR; TCRdb lists only in-frame clones, some missing. Of roughly 400,000 clones listed, about 88% are singletons. What was sequenced was PBMCs or T cells enriched from blood (not recorded which). The receptors derive from a woman in her late teens or twenties who had been exposed to COVID-19.

The chain carries TRBV4-1 and TRBJ1-5; TRBD1 agrees at 11 bases. CDR1 is MGHRA and CDR2 is YSYEKL in the germline V gene. The CDR3 length is 15 residues. With V trimmed by 1 base and J by 5 bases, 1 base remained unmatched. The CDR3 sequence: CASSQVGQGDQPQHF. The CDR3 DNA sequence: TGCGCCAGCAGCCAAGTGGGACAGGGGGATCAGCCCCAGCATTTT.

This clone is a singleton in its sample. This chain links TRBV3-1 (or the pseudogene TRBV3-2) with TRBJ2-5; 10 nucleotides line up with TRBD1. The trim removed 5 bases at V and 5 bases at J, leaving 11 bases unmatched. Germline CDR1 and CDR2: LGHDT and YNNKEL (reference sequence). CDR3 length: 16 amino acids. Written as DNA, the CDR3 is TGTGCCAGCAGCGAGCGACAGGGGGCGCCGGAGGAGACCCAGTACTTC. It is translated as CASSERQGAPEETQYF.

Concerning this clone itself: This same CDR3 is encoded by further DNA sequences in the sample. Here the CDR3 DNA reads TGTGCCAGCAGCCTCACAGGGGGCTCCTACAATGAGCAGTTCTTC. Amino acids: CASSLTGGSYNEQFF. This chain connects TRBV7-8 to TRBJ2-1; 8 bases are shared with TRBD1. The CDR3 sequence is 15 residues long. Germline V gene data show CDR1 as SGHVS and CDR2 as FQNEAQ. J lost 0 bases, V lost 5 bases, and 3 bases had no gene match.

This clone has more than one count but fewer than ten. The rearrangement joins TRBV6-5 to TRBJ2-6, with D possibly matching TRBD2 (5 bases). Trimming removed 8 bases at V and 0 bases at J, with 11 bases between. Germline lookup yields CDR1 MNHEY and CDR2 SVGAGI. The CDR3 spans 15 residues. For the CDR3, the DNA is TGTGCCAGCGGGTCCGGGGACTCTGGGGCCAACGTCCTGACTTTC. Protein product: CASGSGDSGANVLTF.

CDR3 in DNA: TGCGCCAGCAGCTTGAACCCGGGACTAGCGGGGGGTGCCAAAAACATTCAGTACTTC. Protein product: CASSLNPGLAGGAKNIQYF. This chain connects TRBV5-1 to TRBJ2-4; 15 nucleotides match TRBD2. With V trimmed by 1 base and J by 1 base, 6 bases remained unmatched. This CDR3 has 19 amino acids. Germline values: CDR1 SGHRS, CDR2 YFSETQ.

V usage is TRBV28 and J usage is TRBJ1-4; no definite D call. Germline-derived CDR1 and CDR2 are MDHEN and SYDVKM. The CDR3 covers 13 residues. Trimming cost V 10 bases and J 0 bases, with 9 bases left between them. Written as DNA, the CDR3 is TGTGCCACCCCGGGTTCAACTAATGAAAAACTGTTTTTT. Its protein product is CATPGSTNEKLFF.